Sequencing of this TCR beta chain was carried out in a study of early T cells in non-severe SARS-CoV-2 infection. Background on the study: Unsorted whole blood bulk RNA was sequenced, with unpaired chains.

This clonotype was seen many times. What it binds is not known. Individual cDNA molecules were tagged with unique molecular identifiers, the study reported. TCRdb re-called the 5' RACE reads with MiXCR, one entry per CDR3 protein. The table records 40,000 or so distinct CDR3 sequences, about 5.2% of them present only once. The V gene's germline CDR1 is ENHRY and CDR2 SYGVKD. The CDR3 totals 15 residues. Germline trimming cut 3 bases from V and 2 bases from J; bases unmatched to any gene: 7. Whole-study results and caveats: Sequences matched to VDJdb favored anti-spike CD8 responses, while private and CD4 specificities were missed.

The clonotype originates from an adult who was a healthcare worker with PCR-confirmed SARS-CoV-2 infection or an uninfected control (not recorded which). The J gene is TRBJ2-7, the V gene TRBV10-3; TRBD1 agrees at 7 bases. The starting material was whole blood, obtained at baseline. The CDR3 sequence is CAISEGAGGAYEQYF. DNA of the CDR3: TGTGCCATCAGTGAAGGGGCAGGGGGAGCCTACGAGCAGTACTTC.